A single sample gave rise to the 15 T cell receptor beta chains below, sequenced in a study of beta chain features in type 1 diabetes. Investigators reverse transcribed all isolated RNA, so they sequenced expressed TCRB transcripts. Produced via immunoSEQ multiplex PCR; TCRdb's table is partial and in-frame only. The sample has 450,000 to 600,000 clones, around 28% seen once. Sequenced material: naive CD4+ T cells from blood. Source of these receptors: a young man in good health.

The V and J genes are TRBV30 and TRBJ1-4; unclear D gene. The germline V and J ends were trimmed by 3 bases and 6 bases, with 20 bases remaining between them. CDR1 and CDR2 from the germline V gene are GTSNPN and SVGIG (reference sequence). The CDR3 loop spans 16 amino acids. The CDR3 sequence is CAWSMVRARHDEKLFF. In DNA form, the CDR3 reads TGTGCCTGGAGCATGGTGCGGGCCCGCCATGATGAAAAACTGTTTTTT.

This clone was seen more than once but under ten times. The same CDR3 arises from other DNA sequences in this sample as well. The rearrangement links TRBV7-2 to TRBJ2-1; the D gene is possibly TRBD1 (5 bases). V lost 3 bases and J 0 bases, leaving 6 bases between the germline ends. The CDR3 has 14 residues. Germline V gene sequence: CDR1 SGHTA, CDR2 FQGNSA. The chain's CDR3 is CASSLQGSYNEQFF. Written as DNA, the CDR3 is TGTGCCAGCAGCTTGCAGGGCTCCTACAATGAGCAGTTCTTC.

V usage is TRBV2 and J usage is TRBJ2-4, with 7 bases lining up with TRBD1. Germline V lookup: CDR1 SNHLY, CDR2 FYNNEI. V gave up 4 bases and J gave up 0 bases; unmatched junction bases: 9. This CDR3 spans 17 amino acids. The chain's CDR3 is CASSARTGAIAKNIQYF. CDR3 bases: TGTGCCAGCAGTGCACGGACAGGAGCCATAGCCAAAAACATTCAGTACTTC.

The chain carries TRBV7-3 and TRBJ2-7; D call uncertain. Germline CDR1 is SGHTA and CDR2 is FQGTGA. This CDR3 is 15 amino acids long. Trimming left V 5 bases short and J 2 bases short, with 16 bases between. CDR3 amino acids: CASSPTLASPYEQYF. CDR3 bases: TGTGCCAGCAGCCCGACTCTGGCGAGTCCCTACGAGCAGTACTTC.

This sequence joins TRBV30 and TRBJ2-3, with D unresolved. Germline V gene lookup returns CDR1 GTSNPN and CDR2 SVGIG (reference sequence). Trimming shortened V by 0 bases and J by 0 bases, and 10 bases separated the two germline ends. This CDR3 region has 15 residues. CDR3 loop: CAWSVSLPSTDTQYF. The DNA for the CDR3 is TGTGCCTGGAGTGTATCTCTTCCTAGCACAGATACGCAGTATTTT.

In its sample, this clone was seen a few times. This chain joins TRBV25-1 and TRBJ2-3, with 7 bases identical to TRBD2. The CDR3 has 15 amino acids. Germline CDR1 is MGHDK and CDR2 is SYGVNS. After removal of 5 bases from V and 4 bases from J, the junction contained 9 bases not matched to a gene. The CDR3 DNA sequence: TGTGCCAGCAGTCGGTCTAGCGGAGGGTCAGATACGCAGTATTTT. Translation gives CASSRSSGGSDTQYF.

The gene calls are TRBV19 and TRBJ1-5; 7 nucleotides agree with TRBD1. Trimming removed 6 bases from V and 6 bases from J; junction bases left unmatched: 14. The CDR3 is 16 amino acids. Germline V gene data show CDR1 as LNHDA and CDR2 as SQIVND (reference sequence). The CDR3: CASRNRGGATGQPQHF. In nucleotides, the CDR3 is TGTGCCAGTAGGAACAGGGGAGGCGCCACAGGTCAGCCCCAGCATTTT.

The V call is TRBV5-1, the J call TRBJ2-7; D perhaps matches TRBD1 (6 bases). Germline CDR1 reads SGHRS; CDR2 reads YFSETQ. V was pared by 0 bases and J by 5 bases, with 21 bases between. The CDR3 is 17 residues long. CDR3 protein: CASSLEGWSRGKDEQYF. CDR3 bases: TGCGCCAGCAGCTTGGAAGGGTGGAGCAGGGGCAAGGACGAGCAGTACTTC.

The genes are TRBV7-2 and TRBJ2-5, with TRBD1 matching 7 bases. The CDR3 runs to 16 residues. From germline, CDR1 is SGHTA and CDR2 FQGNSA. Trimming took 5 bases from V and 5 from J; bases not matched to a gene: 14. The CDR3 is CASSKGQISGQETQYF. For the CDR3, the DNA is TGTGCCAGCAGCAAGGGACAGATCAGTGGCCAGGAGACCCAGTACTTC.

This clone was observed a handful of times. DNA of the CDR3: TGTGCCAGCAGCTTAGGCCCTGGGGATACGCAGTATTTT. This sequence encodes CASSLGPGDTQYF. V is TRBV7-2 and J is TRBJ2-3; D is unresolved. Trimming removed 1 base from V and 6 bases from J, with 8 bases in between. This CDR3 spans 13 amino acids. The germline CDR1 and CDR2 sequences are SGHTA and FQGNSA.

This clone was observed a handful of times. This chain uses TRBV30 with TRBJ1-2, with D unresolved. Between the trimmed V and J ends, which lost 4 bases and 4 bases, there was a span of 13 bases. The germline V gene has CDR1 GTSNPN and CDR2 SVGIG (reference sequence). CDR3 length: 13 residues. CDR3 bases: TGTGCCTGGACACCTCGGGCCTTCTATGGCTACACCTTC. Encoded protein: CAWTPRAFYGYTF. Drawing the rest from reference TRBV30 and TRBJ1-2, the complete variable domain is SQTIHQWPATLVQPVGSPLSLECTVEGTSNPNLYWYRQAAGRGLQLLFYSVGIGQISSEVPQNLSASRPQDRQFILSSKKLLLSDSGFYLCAWTPRAFYGYTFGSGTRLTVV.

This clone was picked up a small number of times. Written as DNA, the CDR3 is TGCGCCAGCAGCCTCCATAGGGTTAACTATGGCTACACCTTC. Its translation is CASSLHRVNYGYTF. V usage is TRBV4-3 and J usage is TRBJ1-2; D unclear. The CDR3 is made up of 14 amino acids. CDR1 LGHNA and CDR2 YSLEER come from the germline V gene. Trimming removed 4 bases at V and 1 base at J, with 10 bases between.

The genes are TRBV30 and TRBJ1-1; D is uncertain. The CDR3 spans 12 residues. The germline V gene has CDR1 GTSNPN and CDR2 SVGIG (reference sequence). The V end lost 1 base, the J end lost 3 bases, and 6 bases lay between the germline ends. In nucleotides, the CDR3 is TGTGCCTGGAGTGGGAGGCACACTGAAGCTTTCTTT. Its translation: CAWSGRHTEAFF.

CDR3 amino acids: CSVVVSGETQYF. CDR3 in DNA: TGCAGCGTTGTGGTCAGCGGAGAGACCCAGTACTTC. This sequence joins TRBV29-1 and TRBJ2-5; D perhaps matches TRBD2 (5 bases). The length of the CDR3 is 12 residues. Trimming left V 4 bases short and J 4 bases short, with 10 bases between. Germline loops: CDR1 SQVTM, CDR2 ANQGSEA.

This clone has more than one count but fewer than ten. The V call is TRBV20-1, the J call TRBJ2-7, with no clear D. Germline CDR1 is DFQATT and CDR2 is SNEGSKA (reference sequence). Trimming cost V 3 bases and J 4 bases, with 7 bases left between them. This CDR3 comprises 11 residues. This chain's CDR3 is CSARAKYEQYF. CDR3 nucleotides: TGCAGTGCTAGGGCGAAGTACGAGCAGTACTTC.